Listed below are T cell receptor beta chains from one sample, sequenced in a study of CD8+CD57+ T cells in acquired aplastic anemia. TCRdb redid the calling of the reads with MiXCR, one entry per CDR3 protein. This repertoire shows just over 450,000 distinct CDR3 sequences, 25% to 40% found once; its top ten account for approximately 0.82%. Sequences were obtained from sorted CD4+, CD8+, or CD8+CD57+ T cells (not recorded which) from PBMCs. These receptors originate from a human donor with aplastic anemia. The CDR3 runs from the conserved cysteine through the conserved F or W. D genes are given only for firm matches.

J: TRBJ2-7; length: 14; D: TRBD1; V: TRBV7-3; CDR3: CASSLGTGGGEQYF
J: TRBJ1-1; length: 14; D: NA; V: TRBV20-1; CDR3: CSAREFAGVTEAFF
J: TRBJ2-1; length: 14; D: TRBD1; V: TRBV19; CDR3: CASLDRGLSNEQFF
J: TRBJ2-2; length: 17; D: TRBD2; V: TRBV7-7; CDR3: CASSPPLAGGLAGELFF
J: TRBJ1-2; length: 14; D: NA; V: TRBV6-1; CDR3: CASRTGLANYGYTF
J: TRBJ1-5; length: 14; D: NA; V: TRBV2; CDR3: CASSEVRGSQPQHF
J: TRBJ1-6; length: 14; D: TRBD1; V: TRBV6-1; CDR3: CAALEQGWNSPLHF
J: TRBJ1-2; length: 14; D: NA; V: TRBV2; CDR3: CASSVSRDNYGYTF
J: TRBJ1-6; length: 16; D: TRBD1; V: TRBV20-1; CDR3: CSARDLGQGDNSPLHF
J: TRBJ2-7; length: 13; D: NA; V: TRBV7-9; CDR3: CASSFQSSYEQYF
J: TRBJ1-1; length: 12; D: NA; V: TRBV2; CDR3: CASTRTGTEAFF
J: TRBJ2-4; length: 13; D: NA; V: TRBV14; CDR3: CASSQRGQDIQYF
J: TRBJ2-7; length: 19; D: TRBD2; V: TRBV10-3; CDR3: CAISDSWTSGSSMKYEQYF
J: TRBJ2-2; length: 16; D: NA; V: TRBV2; CDR3: CASRGVGGVNTGELFF
J: TRBJ2-1; length: 12; D: NA; V: TRBV15; CDR3: CATSRGGGKEFF
J: TRBJ2-3; length: 15; D: NA; V: TRBV6-1; CDR3: CASSGLGGRTDTQYF
J: TRBJ1-5; length: 13; D: NA; V: TRBV7-2; CDR3: CASSLPDYQPQHF
J: TRBJ2-4; length: 13; D: TRBD1; V: TRBV2; CDR3: CASSQGSGGIQYF
J: TRBJ1-3; length: 15; D: NA; V: TRBV25-1; CDR3: CASSPAGLSGNTIYF
J: TRBJ1-2; length: 16; D: TRBD1; V: TRBV15; CDR3: CATSRGWTGENYGYTF
J: TRBJ2-3; length: 13; D: NA; V: TRBV2; CDR3: CASSFKSSDTQYF
J: TRBJ1-5; length: 14; D: NA; V: TRBV10-3; CDR3: CAISEMTADQPQHF
J: TRBJ2-1; length: 13; D: NA; V: TRBV9; CDR3: CASSRGGQNEQFF
J: TRBJ2-1; length: 12; D: NA; V: TRBV12-3/TRBV12-4; CDR3: CASSPAYNEQFF
J: TRBJ2-7; length: 15; D: TRBD2; V: TRBV6-5; CDR3: CASSYLRLATSEQYF
J: TRBJ1-6; length: 14; D: TRBD1; V: TRBV19; CDR3: CASSMNRGLSPLHF
J: TRBJ1-6; length: 17; D: NA; V: TRBV6-5; CDR3: CASSSMGGGSYNSPLHF